The rows below give T cell receptor beta chains drawn from one sample of a study of blood T cell repertoires in COVID-19. Profiling relied on immunoSEQ multiplex PCR, and the TCRdb table lists in-frame clones only, not all of them. The table includes fewer than 250,000 clones, around four fifths detected once. The specimen was peripheral blood. The receptor source for this set is a woman older than 75 with acute or convalescent COVID-19. The CDR3 runs from the conserved cysteine through the conserved F or W. D genes are given only for firm matches. A row's size may be missing; if present it is once, few, many or a size class.

j_gene	d_gene	v_gene	abundance	CDR3aa	CDR3nt
TRBJ2-3	.	TRBV5-5	once	CASSLSPELTDTQYF	TGTGCCAGCAGCTTGTCCCCGGAGCTCACAGATACGCAGTATTTT
TRBJ2-5	.	TRBV5-1	.	CASSLVTSQETQYF	TGCGCCAGCAGCTTGGTGACTAGCCAAGAGACCCAGTACTTC
TRBJ2-6	.	TRBV5-1	.	CAIKGTTGANVLTF	TGCGCCATCAAGGGGACAACTGGGGCCAACGTCCTGACTTTC
TRBJ1-2	.	TRBV6-4	few	CASSPSRGNYGYTF	TGTGCCAGCAGTCCCTCCCGCGGGAACTATGGCTACACCTTC
TRBJ1-1	.	TRBV6-4	.	CASSDSPPAGLNTEAFF	TGTGCCAGCAGTGACTCGCCCCCCGCAGGGCTGAACACTGAAGCTTTCTTT
TRBJ1-1	.	TRBV19	.	CASRNMNTEAFF	TGTGCCAGTAGAAACATGAACACTGAAGCTTTCTTT
TRBJ1-4	.	TRBV21-1	.	CASSREGGATNEKLFF	TGTGCCAGCAGCAGAGAGGGTGGCGCAACTAATGAAAAACTGTTTTTT
TRBJ2-5	TRBD2	TRBV6-2/TRBV6-3	.	CASSYGGGDQETQYF	TGTGCCAGCAGTTACGGCGGGGGGGATCAAGAGACCCAGTACTTC
TRBJ2-7	TRBD2	TRBV9	.	CASSPHPSGKGGEQYF	TGTGCCAGCAGCCCCCACCCTAGCGGGAAGGGGGGCGAGCAGTACTTC
TRBJ1-5	.	TRBV6-2/TRBV6-3	few	CASSYEGDDSQPQHF	TGTGCCAGCAGTTATGAGGGGGACGATAGTCAGCCCCAGCATTTT
TRBJ1-2	.	TRBV12-3/TRBV12-4	.	CASSLRQGGGYTF	TGTGCCAGCAGTTTACGCCAGGGTGGTGGCTACACCTTC
TRBJ1-1	.	TRBV2	.	CASSSTGLTEAFF	TGTGCCAGCAGTTCCACAGGGCTAACTGAAGCTTTCTTT
TRBJ1-1	TRBD1	TRBV2	.	CASRGQLNTEAFF	TGTGCCAGCAGGGGACAGCTGAACACTGAAGCTTTCTTT
TRBJ2-3	.	TRBV5-1	.	CASTYGAATDTQYF	TGCGCCAGCACCTATGGAGCAGCGACAGATACGCAGTATTTT
TRBJ1-1	.	TRBV6-5	.	CASSYLQGEAFF	TGTGCCAGCAGTTATCTTCAGGGTGAAGCTTTCTTT
TRBJ1-2	TRBD1	TRBV2	.	CASSRTGGRIYGYTF	TGTGCCAGCAGTCGGACAGGGGGTCGTATCTATGGCTACACCTTC
TRBJ1-2	TRBD1	TRBV6-5	.	CASSLNRGDYGYTF	TGTGCCAGCAGTTTAAACAGGGGAGACTATGGCTACACCTTC
TRBJ2-2	TRBD2	TRBV4-1	.	CASSQVAQRDNGELFF	TGCGCCAGCAGCCAAGTTGCCCAGCGGGATAACGGGGAGCTGTTTTTT
TRBJ2-2	TRBD2	TRBV5-1	.	CASSYLAGGGTGELFF	TGCGCCAGCAGCTACCTAGCGGGGGGTGGCACCGGGGAGCTGTTTTTT
TRBJ2-3	TRBD2	TRBV15	.	CATSFAGVVDTQYF	TGTGCCACCAGCTTTGCGGGAGTGGTAGATACGCAGTATTTT
TRBJ2-7	.	TRBV21-1	few	CASSKWWTTYEQYF	TGTGCCAGCAGCAAATGGTGGACAACCTACGAGCAGTACTTC
TRBJ1-2	.	TRBV9	few	CASSPRGHLYGYTF	TGTGCCAGCAGCCCCCGAGGGCACCTCTATGGCTACACCTTC
TRBJ2-3	.	TRBV5-1	.	CASSPVGLGATDTQYF	TGCGCCAGCAGCCCGGTTGGGCTTGGGGCCACAGATACGCAGTATTTT
TRBJ1-5	.	TRBV3-1/TRBV3-2	.	CASSQGGVGQPQHF	TGTGCCAGCAGCCAAGGGGGGGTAGGCCAGCCCCAGCATTTT
TRBJ1-3	.	TRBV3-1/TRBV3-2	.	CASSQAGASSGNTIYF	TGTGCCAGCAGCCAAGCTGGGGCATCCTCTGGAAACACCATATATTTT
TRBJ2-3	TRBD1	TRBV2	.	CASGGTGITQYF	TGTGCCAGCGGGGGGACAGGAATAACGCAGTATTTT
TRBJ2-5	.	TRBV19	few	CASSITAGTRRQETQYF	TGTGCCAGTAGTATTACTGCAGGTACAAGAAGACAAGAGACCCAGTACTTC
TRBJ2-2	.	TRBV5-1	.	CASSLRGGGVRTGELFF	TGCGCCAGCAGCTTGAGGGGCGGTGGCGTTCGCACCGGGGAGCTGTTTTTT
TRBJ1-5	.	TRBV29-1	.	CSVEPEGVYSNQPQHF	TGCAGCGTTGAGCCAGAAGGGGTATATAGCAATCAGCCCCAGCATTTT
TRBJ2-7	TRBD1	TRBV5-5	.	CASSRTGTVYEQYF	TGTGCCAGCAGCCGTACCGGGACAGTTTACGAGCAGTACTTC
TRBJ1-3	.	TRBV3-1/TRBV3-2	.	CASSQGVGNTIYF	TGTGCCAGCAGCCAAGGCGTTGGAAACACCATATATTTT
TRBJ1-1	.	TRBV2	.	CASKFQSPRTEAFF	TGTGCCAGCAAGTTCCAGTCTCCACGCACTGAAGCTTTCTTT
TRBJ2-3	.	TRBV7-2	.	CASSLGIARSTDTQYF	TGTGCCAGCAGCTTAGGTATAGCAAGGAGCACAGATACGCAGTATTTT
TRBJ2-2	.	TRBV18	.	CASSPPGTNTGELFF	TGTGCCAGCTCACCTCCCGGGACAAACACCGGGGAGCTGTTTTTT
TRBJ2-1	.	TRBV11-2	.	CASSSDREKGGGEQFF	TGTGCCAGCAGCTCGGACAGGGAAAAGGGAGGGGGGGAGCAGTTCTTC
TRBJ2-1	TRBD2	TRBV18	.	CASSPGLAGGPGNEQFF	TGTGCCAGCTCACCGGGTCTAGCGGGGGGGCCTGGGAATGAGCAGTTCTTC
TRBJ1-6	TRBD1	TRBV7-9	few	CASSPDRANNSPLHF	TGTGCCAGCAGTCCGGACAGGGCAAATAATTCACCCCTCCACTTT
TRBJ1-2	TRBD1	TRBV6-5	.	CASSYRDRELCYTF	TGTGCCAGCAGTTACCGGGACAGGGAGTTGTGCTACACCTTC
TRBJ1-2	TRBD1	TRBV5-6	.	CASSFTRGHYGYTF	TGTGCCAGCAGCTTTACCAGGGGGCATTATGGCTACACCTTC
TRBJ2-2	.	TRBV3-1/TRBV3-2	.	CASSHYGSDTGELFF	TGTGCCAGCAGCCATTACGGGAGTGACACCGGGGAGCTGTTTTTT
TRBJ2-2	TRBD1	TRBV29-1	few	CSARDSNTGELFF	TGCAGCGCACGGGACAGCAACACCGGGGAGCTGTTTTTT
TRBJ2-1	TRBD2	TRBV7-2	.	CASSLQAGGYNEQFF	TGTGCCAGCAGCTTACAAGCGGGGGGGTACAATGAGCAGTTCTTC
TRBJ1-2	.	TRBV6-5	.	CASSYSQAGYTF	TGTGCCAGCAGTTATAGTCAGGCTGGCTACACCTTC
TRBJ2-3	TRBD2	TRBV6-2/TRBV6-3	.	CASSYDERGATDTQYF	TGTGCCAGCAGTTACGACGAGCGGGGGGCCACAGATACGCAGTATTTT
TRBJ2-3	TRBD2	TRBV28	.	CASRRGRRSGRVADTQYF	TGTGCCAGCAGGAGGGGAAGGAGAAGCGGGAGGGTGGCAGATACGCAGTATTTT